The text below deals with one T cell receptor beta chain. The antigen remains unidentified. This record comes from a study of a mutant IDH1 vaccine in newly diagnosed glioma. About the study: Commencement of vaccination occurred 4-6 weeks following radiotherapy alone, or concurrently with temozolomide cycles.

CDR1 SNHLY and CDR2 FYNNEI come from the germline V gene. The V gene lost 0 bases and the J gene lost 4 bases, with 12 bases spanning the gap. CDR3 size: 16 residues. TCRdb's table, derived via immunoSEQ multiplex PCR, lists solely in-frame clones and lacks some. This sample has around 50,000 clones, with approximately 84% found just once. The time point denotes: week 47, end of study. In every dose of vaccine, 300 ug of mutant IDH1 20-mer peptide was given alongside topical imiquimod. The receptor was isolated from a young woman with glioma. Some clones in this sample may be carry-over from other donors' samples. The source material was PBMCs, sampled from a glioma patient whose treatment included an IDH1 peptide vaccine. V usage is TRBV2 and J usage is TRBJ2-2; TRBD2 is a possible D gene (6 bases). In DNA, the CDR3 is TGTGCCAGCAGTGAAGCAGGGCGGGAAGGCACCGGGGAGCTGTTTTTT. It specifies CASSEAGREGTGELFF. The whole variable domain, filled in from reference TRBV2 and TRBJ2-2, reads EPEVTQTPSHQVTQMGQEVILRCVPISNHLYFYWYRQILGQKVEFLVSFYNNEISEKSEIFDDQFSVERPDGSNFTLKIRSTKLEDSAMYFCASSEAGREGTGELFFGEGSRLTVL.